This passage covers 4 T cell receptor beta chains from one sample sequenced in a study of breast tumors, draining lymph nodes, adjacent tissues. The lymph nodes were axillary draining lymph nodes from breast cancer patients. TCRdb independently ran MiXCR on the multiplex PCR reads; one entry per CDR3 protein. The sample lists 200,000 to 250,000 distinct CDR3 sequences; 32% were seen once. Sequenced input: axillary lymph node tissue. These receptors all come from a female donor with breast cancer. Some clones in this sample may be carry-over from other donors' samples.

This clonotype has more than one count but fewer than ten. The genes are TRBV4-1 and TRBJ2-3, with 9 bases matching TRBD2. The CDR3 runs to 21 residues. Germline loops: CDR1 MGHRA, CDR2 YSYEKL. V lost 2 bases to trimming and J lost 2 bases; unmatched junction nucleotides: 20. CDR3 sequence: CASSQISDYSGRYGVTDTQYF. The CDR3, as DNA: TGCGCCAGCAGCCAAATCTCGGATTATAGCGGGAGATATGGGGTCACAGATACGCAGTATTTT.

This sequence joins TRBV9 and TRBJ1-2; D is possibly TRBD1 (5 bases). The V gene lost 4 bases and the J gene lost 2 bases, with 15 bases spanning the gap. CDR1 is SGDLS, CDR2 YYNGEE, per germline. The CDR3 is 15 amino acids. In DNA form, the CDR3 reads TGTGCCAGCAGCCCCGGCAGGGCCCTAAACTATGGCTACACCTTC. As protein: CASSPGRALNYGYTF.

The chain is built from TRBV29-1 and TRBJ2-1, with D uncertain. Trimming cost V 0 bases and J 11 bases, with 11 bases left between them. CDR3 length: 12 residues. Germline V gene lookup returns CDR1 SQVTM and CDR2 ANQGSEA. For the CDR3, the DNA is TGCAGCGTTGAAGATATCCCTGGCAAGCAGTTCTTC. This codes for CSVEDIPGKQFF.

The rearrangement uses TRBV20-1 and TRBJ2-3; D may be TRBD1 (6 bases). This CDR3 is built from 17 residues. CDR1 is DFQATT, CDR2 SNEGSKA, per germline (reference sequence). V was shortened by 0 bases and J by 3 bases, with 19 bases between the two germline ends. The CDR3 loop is CSARDRLGASRTDTQYF. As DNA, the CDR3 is TGCAGTGCTAGAGATCGATTGGGGGCGAGTAGAACAGATACGCAGTATTTT.